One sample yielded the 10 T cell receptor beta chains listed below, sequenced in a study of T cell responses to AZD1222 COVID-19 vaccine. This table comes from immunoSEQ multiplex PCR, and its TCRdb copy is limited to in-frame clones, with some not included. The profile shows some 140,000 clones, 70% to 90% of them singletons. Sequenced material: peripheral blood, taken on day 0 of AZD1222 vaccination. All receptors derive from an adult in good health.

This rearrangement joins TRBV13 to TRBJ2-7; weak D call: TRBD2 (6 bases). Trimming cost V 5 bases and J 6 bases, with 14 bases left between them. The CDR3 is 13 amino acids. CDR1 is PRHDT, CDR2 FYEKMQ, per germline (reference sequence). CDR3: CASSPRGWSEQYF. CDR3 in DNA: TGTGCCAGCAGCCCCCGGGGGTGGAGCGAGCAGTACTTC.

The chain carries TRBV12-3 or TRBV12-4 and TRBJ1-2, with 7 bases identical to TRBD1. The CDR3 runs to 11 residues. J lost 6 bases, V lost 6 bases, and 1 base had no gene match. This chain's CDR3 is CASRTGHGYTF. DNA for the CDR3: TGTGCCAGCAGGACAGGGCATGGCTACACCTTC.

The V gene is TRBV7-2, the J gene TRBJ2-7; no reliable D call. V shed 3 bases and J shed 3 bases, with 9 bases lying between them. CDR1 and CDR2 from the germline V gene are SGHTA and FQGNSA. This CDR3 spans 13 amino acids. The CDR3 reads CASSFSANYEQYF. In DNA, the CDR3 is TGTGCCAGCAGCTTTTCGGCTAACTACGAGCAGTACTTC.

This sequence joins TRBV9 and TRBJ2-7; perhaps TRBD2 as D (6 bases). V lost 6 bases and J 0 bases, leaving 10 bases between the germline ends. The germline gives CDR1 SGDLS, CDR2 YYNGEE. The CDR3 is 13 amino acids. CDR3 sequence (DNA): TGTGCCAGCACCCCTAGCGACTCCTACGAGCAGTACTTC. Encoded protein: CASTPSDSYEQYF. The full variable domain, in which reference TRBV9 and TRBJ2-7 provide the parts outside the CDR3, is DSGVTQTPKHLITATGQRVTLRCSPRSGDLSVYWYQQSLDQGLQFLIQYYNGEERAKGNILERFSAQQFPDLHSELNLSSLELGDSALYFCASTPSDSYEQYFGPGTRLTVT.

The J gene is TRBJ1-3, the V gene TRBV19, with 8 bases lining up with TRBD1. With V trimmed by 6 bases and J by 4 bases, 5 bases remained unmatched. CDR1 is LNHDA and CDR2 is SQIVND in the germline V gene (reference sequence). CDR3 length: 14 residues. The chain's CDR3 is CASSGQGRGNTIYF. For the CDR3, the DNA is TGTGCCAGTAGCGGACAGGGAAGAGGAAACACCATATATTTT.

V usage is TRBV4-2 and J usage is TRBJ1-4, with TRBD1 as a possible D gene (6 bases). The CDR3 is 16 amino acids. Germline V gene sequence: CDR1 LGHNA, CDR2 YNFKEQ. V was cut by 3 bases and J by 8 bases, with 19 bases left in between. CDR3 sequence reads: CASSHSVGGLMEKLFF. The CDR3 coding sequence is TGTGCCAGCAGCCACTCCGTCGGGGGCCTAATGGAAAAACTGTTTTTT.

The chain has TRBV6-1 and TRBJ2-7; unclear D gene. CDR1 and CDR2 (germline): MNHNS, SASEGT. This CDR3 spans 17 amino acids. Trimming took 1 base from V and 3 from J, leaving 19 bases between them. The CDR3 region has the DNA TGTGCCAGCAGTGAAGGCCTTGGTTGGTATTCAATCTACGAGCAGTACTTC. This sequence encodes CASSEGLGWYSIYEQYF.

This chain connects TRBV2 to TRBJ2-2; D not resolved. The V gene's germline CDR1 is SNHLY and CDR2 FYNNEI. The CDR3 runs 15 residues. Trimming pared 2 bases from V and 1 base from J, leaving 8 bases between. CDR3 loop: CASSESGLNTGELFF. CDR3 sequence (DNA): TGTGCCAGCAGTGAATCGGGCTTGAACACCGGGGAGCTGTTTTTT.

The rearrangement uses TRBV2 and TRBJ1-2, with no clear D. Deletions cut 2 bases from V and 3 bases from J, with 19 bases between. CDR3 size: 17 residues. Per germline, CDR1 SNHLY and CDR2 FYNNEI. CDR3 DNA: TGTGCCAGCAGTGAAATAAGGACTTATCTACCTCACTATGGCTACACCTTC. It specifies CASSEIRTYLPHYGYTF.

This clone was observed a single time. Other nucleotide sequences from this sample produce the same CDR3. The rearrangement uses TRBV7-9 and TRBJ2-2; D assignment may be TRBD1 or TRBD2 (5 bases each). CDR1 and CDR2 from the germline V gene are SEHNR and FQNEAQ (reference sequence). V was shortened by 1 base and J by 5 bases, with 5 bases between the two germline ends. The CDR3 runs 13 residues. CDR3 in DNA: TGTGCCAGCAGCTTAGGGGGGACCGGGGAGCTGTTTTTT. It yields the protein CASSLGGTGELFF.